Each of the 15 T cell receptor beta chains below was sequenced from the same sample in a study of cytomegalovirus exposure and HLA in healthy donors. Assay used: immunoSEQ multiplex PCR; TCRdb lists only in-frame clones, some missing. The table has 71,000 or so clones, around 95% seen once. Sequencing was performed on PBMCs. Source of these receptors: a man between 18 and 35 years old in good health and CMV-seropositive.

CDR3 residues: CASSYSDNYEQYF. In DNA, the CDR3 is TGTGCCAGCAGTTACTCGGACAATTACGAGCAGTACTTC. J is TRBJ2-7 and V is TRBV6-6; D may be TRBD1 (5 bases). The ends were cut back, 0 bases at V and 4 bases at J, with 7 bases in the middle. From germline, CDR1 is MNHNY and CDR2 SVGAGI (reference sequence). The CDR3 contains 13 residues.

The J gene is TRBJ2-3, the V gene TRBV9, with D maybe TRBD2 (5 bases). Germline values: CDR1 SGDLS, CDR2 YYNGEE. Trimming pared 0 bases from V and 2 bases from J, leaving 13 bases between. This CDR3 spans 16 amino acids. The CDR3 protein is CASSVVGSAYTDTQYF. CDR3 DNA: TGTGCCAGCAGCGTAGTGGGGAGCGCCTACACAGATACGCAGTATTTT. Complete variable domain (other parts from reference TRBV9 and TRBJ2-3): DSGVTQTPKHLITATGQRVTLRCSPRSGDLSVYWYQQSLDQGLQFLIQYYNGEERAKGNILERFSAQQFPDLHSELNLSSLELGDSALYFCASSVVGSAYTDTQYFGPGTRLTVL.

This chain uses TRBV9 with TRBJ1-1, with D possibly TRBD1 on 6 matching bases. V gave up 1 base and J gave up 4 bases, with 20 bases separating them. The CDR3 runs 17 residues. Germline V gene data show CDR1 as SGDLS and CDR2 as YYNGEE. The CDR3 bases are TGTGCCAGCAGCGTAAACAGGGACCCTGCGGGCGGCACTGAAGCTTTCTTT. Amino acid sequence: CASSVNRDPAGGTEAFF. The variable domain in full, with the rest retrieved from reference TRBV9 and TRBJ1-1, is DSGVTQTPKHLITATGQRVTLRCSPRSGDLSVYWYQQSLDQGLQFLIQYYNGEERAKGNILERFSAQQFPDLHSELNLSSLELGDSALYFCASSVNRDPAGGTEAFFGQGTRLTVV.

This chain joins TRBV30 and TRBJ2-7; TRBD2 agrees at 7 bases. J was trimmed by 1 base and V by 2 bases; bases with no gene match: 5. The CDR3 length is 14 residues. CDR1 and CDR2 (germline): GTSNPN, SVGIG (reference sequence). For the CDR3, the DNA is TGTGCCTGGAGTTCGGGGGGTAGTTCCTACGAGCAGTACTTC. It is translated as CAWSSGGSSYEQYF. Together with reference TRBV30 and TRBJ2-7, the CDR3 gives the full variable domain: SQTIHQWPATLVQPVGSPLSLECTVEGTSNPNLYWYRQAAGRGLQLLFYSVGIGQISSEVPQNLSASRPQDRQFILSSKKLLLSDSGFYLCAWSSGGSSYEQYFGPGTRLTVT.

The genes are TRBV27 and TRBJ2-7; 10 bases fit TRBD2. The CDR3 sequence is 15 residues long. Germline CDR1 and CDR2: MNHEY and SMNVEV (reference sequence). With 2 bases clipped from V and 1 base from J, the junction kept 2 bases outside the gene matches. For the CDR3, the DNA is TGTGCCAGCAGTTTAACTAGCGGGACTTCCTACGAGCAGTACTTC. This sequence encodes CASSLTSGTSYEQYF.

This clone is a singleton in its sample. This rearrangement joins TRBV27 to TRBJ2-1; 9 bases are a match to TRBD2. V shed 5 bases and J 13 bases; nucleotides not matched to a gene: 21. Per the germline V gene, CDR1 is MNHEY and CDR2 is SMNVEV (reference sequence). The CDR3 runs to 17 residues. The CDR3 sequence: CASSPNHLLETSGLQFF. For the CDR3, the DNA is TGTGCCAGCAGTCCAAACCACCTGCTTGAGACTAGCGGACTACAGTTCTTC.

The chain couples TRBV5-1 to TRBJ1-5; D not certain. Looked up from germline, CDR1 is SGHRS and CDR2 is YFSETQ. The V end was cut by 0 bases, the J end by 5 bases, with 6 bases between. This CDR3 has 13 residues. CDR3 region: CASSLDTDQPQHF. Written as DNA, the CDR3 is TGCGCCAGCAGCTTGGATACTGATCAGCCCCAGCATTTT. Variable domain in full (rest from reference TRBV5-1 and TRBJ1-5): KAGVTQTPRYLIKTRGQQVTLSCSPISGHRSVSWYQQTPGQGLQFLFEYFSETQRNKGNFPGRFSGRQFSNSRSEMNVSTLELGDSALYLCASSLDTDQPQHFGDGTRLSIL.

Worth noting for this clone: This may be a read error: a much more frequent sequence differs by one nucleotide. The same CDR3 can be traced to other DNA sequences in this sample. The gene calls are TRBV6-1 and TRBJ1-6, with 7 nucleotides matching TRBD1. Germline V gene data show CDR1 as MNHNS and CDR2 as SASEGT. The length of the CDR3 is 17 residues. The CDR3 loop is CASSARDRSSYNSPLHF. CDR3 nucleotide sequence: TGTGCCAGCAGTGCGAGGGACAGAAGCTCCTATAATTCACCCCTTCACTTT.

The chain employs TRBV28 and TRBJ2-7; 7 nucleotides align to TRBD2. This CDR3 has 14 amino acids. Germline V gene lookup returns CDR1 MDHEN and CDR2 SYDVKM. Trimming took 4 bases from V and 1 from J; bases not matched to a gene: 4. The chain's CDR3 is CASSSPSGSYEQYF. The CDR3 DNA is TGTGCCAGCAGTTCGCCTAGCGGATCCTACGAGCAGTACTTC.

This chain uses TRBV5-1 with TRBJ2-5, with TRBD1 matching 9 bases. V was pared by 3 bases and J by 5 bases, with 8 bases of the junction left unmatched. CDR1 is SGHRS and CDR2 is YFSETQ in the germline V gene. The CDR3 covers 15 residues. CDR3 nucleotides: TGCGCCAGCAGCTCAAAAACAGGGGGCGGCGAGACCCAGTACTTC. Translated, it gives CASSSKTGGGETQYF.

J is TRBJ1-1 and V is TRBV9; D gene ambiguous. Deletions cut 4 bases from V and 1 base from J, with 8 bases between. The germline CDR1 and CDR2 sequences are SGDLS and YYNGEE. The CDR3 loop spans 13 amino acids. This chain's CDR3 is CASSLHTNTEAFF. In DNA, the CDR3 is TGTGCCAGCAGCCTCCACACGAACACTGAAGCTTTCTTT.

V and J are TRBV28 and TRBJ1-2, with a possible D match to TRBD1 (5 bases). V gave up 3 bases and J gave up 1 base, with 9 bases separating them. This CDR3 comprises 14 residues. Germline lookup yields CDR1 MDHEN and CDR2 SYDVKM. CDR3 loop: CASSLAGYNYGYTF. CDR3 nucleotides: TGTGCCAGCAGTTTGGCAGGGTATAACTATGGCTACACCTTC.

The V call is TRBV7-9, the J call TRBJ1-2, with 7 positions matching TRBD1. Germline trimming cut 5 bases from V and 7 bases from J; bases unmatched to any gene: 10. The CDR3 consists of 14 residues. Germline lookup yields CDR1 SEHNR and CDR2 FQNEAQ (reference sequence). The CDR3 sequence is CASSRPGQIFGYTF. The CDR3 DNA reads TGTGCCAGCAGCCGACCGGGACAGATATTTGGCTACACCTTC.

This clone appeared once. The chain employs TRBV7-3 and TRBJ1-1, with D possibly being TRBD1 (5 bases). Germline CDR1 SGHTA, CDR2 FQGTGA. Trimming took off 8 bases at V and 0 bases at J, with 22 bases between the two ends. The CDR3 is 17 residues long. The CDR3 sequence: CASSDPGATEMNTEAFF. CDR3 nucleotides: TGTGCCAGCTCCGACCCTGGGGCAACCGAAATGAACACTGAAGCTTTCTTT.

The chain uses TRBV5-4 and TRBJ1-3; 8 positions match TRBD1. The CDR3 consists of 14 residues. Unmatched junction bases numbered 2, after V lost 4 bases and J lost 2 bases. Germline lookup yields CDR1 SGHNT and CDR2 YYREEE (reference sequence). CDR3 protein: CASSRTGTGNTIYF. CDR3 bases: TGTGCCAGCAGCCGGACAGGGACTGGAAACACCATATATTTT.